These 23 T cell receptor beta chains were all obtained from the same sample, sequenced in a study of shared clonotypes between healthy human individuals. CD45RO negativity and positive selection for CCR7 defined naive CD8 cells, a population that excluded terminally differentiated effector memory CD45RA+ cells. TCRdb's copy holds only in-frame clones and misses some; the assay was immunoSEQ multiplex PCR. This table has some 580,000 clones, 95% to 98% appearing once. What was sequenced was naive CD8+ T cells sorted from blood. The receptors were gathered from a man aged 25 to 40 in good health.

The chain carries TRBV9 and TRBJ2-7, with TRBD2 as a possible D gene (5 bases). Between the trimmed V and J ends, which lost 0 bases and 2 bases, there was a span of 9 bases. CDR1 and CDR2 (germline): SGDLS, YYNGEE. The CDR3 contains 14 residues. As DNA, the CDR3 is TGTGCCAGCAGCGTAGGGCGGACTGCCTACGAGCAGTACTTC. Translated: CASSVGRTAYEQYF.

The chain recombines TRBV7-9 with TRBJ2-2; D is unclear. CDR1 is SEHNR, CDR2 FQNEAQ, per germline (reference sequence). This CDR3 has 12 residues. Deletions cut 6 bases from V and 5 bases from J, with 7 bases between. CDR3 residues: CASRVGTGELFF. DNA for the CDR3: TGTGCCAGCAGGGTTGGGACCGGGGAGCTGTTTTTT.

The V and J genes are TRBV4-1 and TRBJ2-3, with a tentative D call TRBD1 (5 bases). Trimming shortened V by 1 base and J by 3 bases, and 8 bases separated the two germline ends. The germline CDR1 and CDR2 sequences are MGHRA and YSYEKL. The CDR3 has 14 residues. CDR3 sequence: CASSQGRVTDTQYF. CDR3 bases: TGCGCCAGCAGCCAAGGCAGGGTGACAGATACGCAGTATTTT.

CDR3 nucleotide sequence: TGTGCCAGCAGCCTTTTTGGGCGACGCTACGAGCAGTACTTC. It encodes CASSLFGRRYEQYF. The chain is built from TRBV27 and TRBJ2-7; no clear D gene. Per the germline V gene, CDR1 is MNHEY and CDR2 is SMNVEV (reference sequence). The CDR3 has 14 amino acids. Trimming stripped 6 bases from V and 3 bases from J, with 15 bases between.

The chain has TRBV5-4 and TRBJ2-7, with TRBD1 as a possible D gene (5 bases). V was clipped by 6 bases and J by 2 bases, with 12 bases between them. The CDR3 length is 13 residues. Germline loops: CDR1 SGHNT, CDR2 YYREEE (reference sequence). The CDR3 coding sequence is TGTGCCAGCAAAGGGGAAGTTGCCTACGAGCAGTACTTC. Its translation is CASKGEVAYEQYF.

The chain recombines TRBV6-1 with TRBJ2-7; the match to TRBD2 covers 13 bases. Germline values: CDR1 MNHNS, CDR2 SASEGT. The CDR3 has 15 residues. With V trimmed by 5 bases and J by 3 bases, 4 bases remained unmatched. The chain's CDR3 is CASSLGLAGRYEQYF. CDR3 coding DNA: TGTGCCAGCAGTCTGGGACTAGCGGGACGCTACGAGCAGTACTTC.

This rearrangement joins TRBV4-1 to TRBJ1-2, with a possible D match to TRBD1 (6 bases). The CDR3 consists of 15 residues. Germline values: CDR1 MGHRA, CDR2 YSYEKL. V was clipped by 0 bases and J by 7 bases, with 15 bases between them. CDR3 amino acids: CASSQDRGQSLGYTF. The DNA of the CDR3 is TGCGCCAGCAGCCAAGATCGAGGACAGAGTCTTGGCTACACCTTC.

The V call is TRBV27, the J call TRBJ2-3, with TRBD1 identical over 8 bases. J gave up 12 bases and V 5 bases, and 7 bases lay outside the gene matches. This CDR3 has 12 amino acids. Germline CDR1 reads MNHEY; CDR2 reads SMNVEV (reference sequence). The CDR3 DNA sequence: TGTGCCAGCAGTGCCGACAGGGGTGAACAGTATTTT. Amino acid sequence: CASSADRGEQYF.

The rearrangement uses TRBV6-5 and TRBJ1-4, with 7 bases lining up with TRBD1. The CDR3 spans 14 residues. The V segment lost 6 bases and the J segment 8 bases; nucleotides outside the gene matches: 9. Per germline, CDR1 MNHEY and CDR2 SVGAGI. CDR3 nucleotide sequence: TGTGCCAGCAGCGCCGGAGGGGGCGCGGAAAAACTGTTTTTT. As protein: CASSAGGGAEKLFF.

This chain joins TRBV28 and TRBJ1-5, with a weak D call TRBD1 (6 bases). This CDR3 comprises 14 residues. Trimming took off 4 bases at V and 1 base at J, with 8 bases between the two ends. CDR1 and CDR2 from the germline V gene are MDHEN and SYDVKM. The CDR3: CASSWTESNQPQHF. The CDR3 DNA reads as TGTGCCAGCAGTTGGACAGAAAGCAATCAGCCCCAGCATTTT. Looking up the rest from reference TRBV28 and TRBJ1-5 gives the full variable domain: DVKVTQSSRYLVKRTGEKVFLECVQDMDHENMFWYRQDPGLGLRLIYFSYDVKMKEKGDIPEGYSVSREKKERFSLILESASTNQTSMYLCASSWTESNQPQHFGDGTRLSIL.

Comment on this clone: Being one base from a much bigger clone, this may be a read error. Other nucleotide sequences in the sample specify the same CDR3. The chain is built from TRBV4-3 and TRBJ2-7; 10 positions agree with TRBD1. The ends lost 0 bases at V and 6 bases at J; junction bases unmatched: 8. CDR1 is LGHNA, CDR2 YSLEER, per germline. The CDR3 runs to 16 residues. In nucleotides, the CDR3 is TGCGCCAGCAGCCAAGATGGGGGGACAGGGGAGGGCGAGCAGTACTTC. Translation gives CASSQDGGTGEGEQYF.

J is TRBJ1-2 and V is TRBV29-1; D is unclear. The CDR3 totals 14 residues. Trimming took off 1 base at V and 5 bases at J, with 14 bases between the two ends. The germline V gene encodes CDR1 SQVTM and CDR2 ANQGSEA. The CDR3 nucleotides read TGCAGCGTTGAAGGGGCCGATGGGCTGTATGGCTACACCTTC. This sequence encodes CSVEGADGLYGYTF.

This clone was counted a single time. J is TRBJ2-2 and V is TRBV10-3; 9 nucleotides line up with TRBD2. Looked up from germline, CDR1 is ENHRY and CDR2 is SYGVKD. V lost 0 bases, J lost 4 bases, and 24 bases stayed unmatched. This CDR3 contains 23 residues. This CDR3 reads CAISESVSTSAGGPLKTTGELFF. CDR3 nucleotides: TGTGCCATCAGTGAGTCAGTATCCACCTCGGCGGGAGGGCCATTGAAGACCACCGGGGAGCTGTTTTTT.

This chain links TRBV10-2 with TRBJ2-1; D possibly corresponds to TRBD1 (6 bases). V lost 7 bases to trimming and J lost 0 bases, with 10 bases between them. The length of the CDR3 is 14 residues. CDR1 is WSHSY, CDR2 SAAADI, per germline. The CDR3 region has the DNA TGCGCCAGCATCGGACAGAGCTCCTACAATGAGCAGTTCTTC. Protein: CASIGQSSYNEQFF.

CDR3 sequence (DNA): TGTGCCAGCAGTACGGGACAGGGGATCGGCGTTACGCAGTATTTT. Residues: CASSTGQGIGVTQYF. This rearrangement joins TRBV14 to TRBJ2-3; 10 bases line up with TRBD1. The CDR3 has 15 residues. V lost 6 bases to trimming and J lost 8 bases; unmatched junction nucleotides: 11. Germline CDR1 is SGHDN and CDR2 is FVKESK. Full variable domain (outside the CDR3, taken from reference TRBV14 and TRBJ2-3): EAGVTQFPSHSVIEKGQTVTLRCDPISGHDNLYWYRRVMGKEIKFLLHFVKESKQDESGMPNNRFLAERTGGTYSTLKVQPAELEDSGVYFCASSTGQGIGVTQYFGPGTRLTVL.

The V call is TRBV5-4, the J call TRBJ2-7; no firm D call. Trimming stripped 4 bases from V and 2 bases from J, with 7 bases between. This CDR3 has 12 amino acids. CDR1 and CDR2 (germline): SGHNT, YYREEE (reference sequence). The CDR3 region is CASSVGTYEQYF. Written as DNA, the CDR3 is TGTGCCAGCAGCGTCGGCACCTACGAGCAGTACTTC.

The chain uses TRBV7-8 and TRBJ2-2, with TRBD2 as a possible D gene (5 bases). Germline V gene sequence: CDR1 SGHVS, CDR2 FQNEAQ. Trimming shortened V by 1 base and J by 5 bases, and 17 bases separated the two germline ends. The CDR3 totals 17 residues. The DNA for the CDR3 is TGTGCCAGCAGCTTAGTATTGAGTAGGGAGAATACCGGGGAGCTGTTTTTT. It translates to CASSLVLSRENTGELFF.

The gene calls are TRBV27 and TRBJ2-3; a weak D match, TRBD2 (6 bases). The CDR3 has 14 amino acids. In germline, CDR1 is MNHEY, CDR2 SMNVEV (reference sequence). Between the trimmed V and J ends, which lost 2 bases and 4 bases, there was a span of 10 bases. The CDR3 is CASSLLGSADTQYF. CDR3 DNA: TGTGCCAGCAGTTTACTCGGGAGCGCAGATACGCAGTATTTT.

The chain links TRBV7-2 to TRBJ2-1, with 10 bases aligning to TRBD2. CDR3 length: 16 residues. J was trimmed by 5 bases and V by 7 bases; bases with no gene match: 11. Germline CDR1 reads SGHTA; CDR2 reads FQGNSA. CDR3: CASILRGLALNNEQFF. CDR3 coding DNA: TGTGCCAGCATTCTTAGGGGACTAGCGTTAAACAATGAGCAGTTCTTC.

This clone was observed once. The chain employs TRBV7-9 and TRBJ2-5, with TRBD1 matching over 7 bases. The germline V gene encodes CDR1 SEHNR and CDR2 FQNEAQ (reference sequence). Losses at the gene ends were 7 bases for V and 0 bases for J; bases not matched to a gene: 11. The CDR3 sequence is 16 residues long. The CDR3 loop reads CASTPRWGQYQETQYF. CDR3 nucleotide sequence: TGTGCCAGCACCCCCCGATGGGGACAGTACCAAGAGACCCAGTACTTC.

This clone was recorded only once. The V and J genes are TRBV6-5 and TRBJ2-2; D gene unclear. Looked up from germline, CDR1 is MNHEY and CDR2 is SVGAGI. V lost 10 bases and J lost 1, with 13 bases in between. This CDR3 is 14 amino acids long. The CDR3 here is CAIRQDGNTGELFF. In nucleotides, the CDR3 is TGTGCCATTCGGCAGGACGGGAACACCGGGGAGCTGTTTTTT.

The J gene is TRBJ2-7, the V gene TRBV27; D may be TRBD1 (6 bases). V was clipped by 3 bases and J by 2 bases, with 17 bases between them. This CDR3 is built from 16 residues. Germline V gene lookup returns CDR1 MNHEY and CDR2 SMNVEV (reference sequence). CDR3 in DNA: TGTGCCAGCAGTTTTATTTTTGCTCCAGGGGCCTACGAGCAGTACTTC. Protein: CASSFIFAPGAYEQYF.

This chain's CDR3 is CASSSTLGSGWEAFF. The CDR3 nucleotides are TGCGCCAGCAGTTCTACCCTCGGGAGCGGGTGGGAAGCTTTCTTT. The genes are TRBV10-2 and TRBJ1-1, with D uncertain. The V end was cut by 5 bases, the J end by 8 bases, with 21 bases between. CDR1 is WSHSY, CDR2 SAAADI, per germline. There are 15 residues in the CDR3.